These T cell receptor beta chains were read from a single sample in a study of PD-1 blockade in mismatch repair-deficient tumors. Sequenced by immunoSEQ multiplex PCR; TCRdb stores in-frame clones only, minus some. The sample consists of 100,000 or so clones, 82% of them appearing once. The material was peripheral blood, obtained approximately 36 weeks after starting pembrolizumab. These receptors all come from an adult with mismatch repair-deficient cancer. Each CDR3 is given with its conserved first and last residue. The order of the fields is CDR3 DNA, CDR3 protein, J gene, clone size, CDR3 length, D gene, V gene. A D gene is named only where the DNA matches it firmly. For some rows the clone size is stated as once, few or many, or as a class when expanded; others skip it.

TGTGCCAGCAGCCGGGGAGCTTTGAACACTGAAGCTTTCTTT	CASSRGALNTEAFF	TRBJ1-1	once	14	NA	TRBV14
TGTGCCAGCAGCACAAAGTGGCGGACTAGCGGGACCACCGGGGAGCTGTTTTTT	CASSTKWRTSGTTGELFF	TRBJ2-2	NA	18	TRBD2	TRBV7-6
TGTGCCAGCAGGATAGGACAGGAGAAAGCAGATACGCAGTATTTT	CASRIGQEKADTQYF	TRBJ2-3	once	15	NA	TRBV21-1
TGTGCCAGCAGCACCGATGAGGCAGCTTATAACAATGAGCAGTTCTTC	CASSTDEAAYNNEQFF	TRBJ2-1	NA	16	NA	TRBV11-3
TGTGCCAGCTCACCAATAGGACCCGGGACAGGGTACAATGAGCAGTTCTTC	CASSPIGPGTGYNEQFF	TRBJ2-1	NA	17	TRBD1	TRBV18
TGTGCCACCCGCCTCGGGGAGGGCGAGCAGTTCTTC	CATRLGEGEQFF	TRBJ2-1	NA	12	TRBD2	TRBV6-5
TGTGCCATCAGTGAGTCGACTACAGGGGCGAGCAATCAGCCCCAGCATTTT	CAISESTTGASNQPQHF	TRBJ1-5	NA	17	TRBD1	TRBV10-3
TGTGCCAGCAGCTTAGGCGGAACTTTCCAAGAGACCCAGTACTTC	CASSLGGTFQETQYF	TRBJ2-5	NA	15	NA	TRBV7-2
TGCAGCGTTGGTAAGGACAGGATGTTGACAGATACGCAGTATTTT	CSVGKDRMLTDTQYF	TRBJ2-3	NA	15	TRBD1	TRBV29-1
TGCGCCAGCAGCTTGGCCTACGGGAGCTCTGGAAACACCATATATTTT	CASSLAYGSSGNTIYF	TRBJ1-3	NA	16	NA	TRBV5-1
TGTGCCAGCAGCACTTCCGGGACAGGGAACACTGAAGCTTTCTTT	CASSTSGTGNTEAFF	TRBJ1-1	NA	15	TRBD1	TRBV7-2
TGTGCCAGCAGCGTAGTTGACAGGGGGCGCGGAAACACCATATATTTT	CASSVVDRGRGNTIYF	TRBJ1-3	NA	16	TRBD1	TRBV9
TGTGCCAGCAGCTTGGAAATAGGGGGTGCTGAGCAGTTCTTC	CASSLEIGGAEQFF	TRBJ2-1	once	14	NA	TRBV5-4
TGTGCCAGCAAAGCGGGTTTGGTAAATGAGCAGTTCTTC	CASKAGLVNEQFF	TRBJ2-1	NA	13	NA	TRBV6-5
TGCGCCAGCAGCTGGAATGGGGTCAGATCGAATGGCTACACCTTC	CASSWNGVRSNGYTF	TRBJ1-2	NA	15	NA	TRBV5-1
TGTGCCAGCAGTGGGCCCCTAGCGGCCGGAGATACGCAGTATTTT	CASSGPLAAGDTQYF	TRBJ2-3	NA	15	TRBD2	TRBV28
TGTGCCTGGAGTGTAGACAGAAGCCAGGGGGGGACCCAGTACTTC	CAWSVDRSQGGTQYF	TRBJ2-5	few	15	NA	TRBV30
TGTGCCAGCAGGGCAGGGAGCACATTGGAGCAGTTCTTC	CASRAGSTLEQFF	TRBJ2-1	NA	13	NA	TRBV7-8
TGTGCCAGCAGTTACAGGACTAGCGGCACAGATACGCAGTATTTT	CASSYRTSGTDTQYF	TRBJ2-3	once	15	TRBD2	TRBV2
TGTGCCAGCAGCGGACGACTAGCGGGGGACACAGATACGCAGTATTTT	CASSGRLAGDTDTQYF	TRBJ2-3	NA	16	TRBD2	TRBV7-2
TGTGCCAGCAGCTTAGCGTTGGGGGAGAGCGAAAAACTGTTTTTT	CASSLALGESEKLFF	TRBJ1-4	few	15	NA	TRBV7-9
TGCAGTGCCCAGAGCGGGGGCTCAAAGTACTTC	CSAQSGGSKYF	TRBJ2-5	NA	11	TRBD2	TRBV20-1
TGTGCCAGAAGCCAACCCCTAGCGGGAGAAGGGTCCATTCCTCCCTACGAGCAGTACTTC	CARSQPLAGEGSIPPYEQYF	TRBJ2-7	NA	20	TRBD2	TRBV5-3
TGTGCCAGCAGTTTATCTCGCGGGAGCTCCTACAATGAGCAGTTCTTC	CASSLSRGSSYNEQFF	TRBJ2-1	NA	16	TRBD2	TRBV27